The 14 T cell receptor beta chains below all came from one sample that was sequenced in a study of beta chain features in type 1 diabetes. Of the isolated RNA, all was reverse transcribed, and so the sequenced material was expressed TCRB transcripts. The repertoire was sequenced with immunoSEQ multiplex PCR; TCRdb's copy has only in-frame clones and lacks some. The data hold about 930,000 clones, with about a sixth observed a single time. The sequenced sample was naive CD4+ T cells from blood. The receptors stem from a woman in her late teens or twenties in good health.

This clone has just a few counts. The chain joins TRBV4-3 to TRBJ1-1; D remains unclear. V lost 1 base to trimming and J lost 4 bases, with 13 bases between them. Per the germline V gene, CDR1 is LGHNA and CDR2 is YSLEER. The CDR3 length is 15 residues. The CDR3 bases are TGCGCCAGCAGCCAAGTGCACGATGGCGGCACTGAAGCTTTCTTT. The encoded protein is CASSQVHDGGTEAFF.

The rearrangement uses TRBV20-1 and TRBJ2-5, with D unclear. The germline V gene has CDR1 DFQATT and CDR2 SNEGSKA (reference sequence). Trimming stripped 5 bases from V and 7 bases from J, with 8 bases between. The CDR3 contains 10 residues. The CDR3 region has the DNA TGCAGTGCTCACCTACGGACCCAGTACTTC. The encoded protein is CSAHLRTQYF.

A few counts support this clone. The chain carries TRBV5-4 and TRBJ2-5; D unclear. The CDR3 loop spans 13 amino acids. Germline-derived CDR1 and CDR2 are SGHNT and YYREEE (reference sequence). Trimming pared 2 bases from V and 5 bases from J, leaving 10 bases between. CDR3: CASSFAAWETQYF. The CDR3 nucleotides are TGTGCCAGCAGCTTCGCGGCGTGGGAGACCCAGTACTTC.

This clone was recorded a few times. The J gene is TRBJ2-2, the V gene TRBV19; 7 bases agree with TRBD1. V shed 10 bases, J shed 2 bases, and the junction held 10 bases outside the gene matches. The CDR3 length is 15 residues. Per the germline V gene, CDR1 is LNHDA and CDR2 is SQIVND (reference sequence). CDR3 bases: TGTGCCACTTCAAGTTGGGACAGAAACACCGGGGAGCTGTTTTTT. Translated, it gives CATSSWDRNTGELFF.

This clone was detected once. The identical CDR3 is also encoded by other nucleotide sequences in the sample. This chain connects TRBV27 to TRBJ1-1; 8 bases line up with TRBD1. The CDR3 is 15 amino acids. After removal of 5 bases from V and 0 bases from J, the junction contained 5 bases not matched to a gene. The germline V gene encodes CDR1 MNHEY and CDR2 SMNVEV (reference sequence). Written as DNA, the CDR3 is TGTGCCAGCAGTCCTAGACAGGGGATGAACACTGAAGCTTTCTTT. Amino acids: CASSPRQGMNTEAFF.

This clone was observed a handful of times. The genes are TRBV5-1 and TRBJ2-5; a weak D match, TRBD2 (6 bases). CDR1 and CDR2 from the germline V gene are SGHRS and YFSETQ. The length of the CDR3 is 14 residues. Trimming took off 2 bases at V and 2 bases at J, with 10 bases between the two ends. The CDR3 DNA sequence: TGCGCCAGCAGCTTTGGTGGAGGGCAAGAGACCCAGTACTTC. Protein product: CASSFGGGQETQYF.

This clone has more than one count but fewer than ten. The chain uses TRBV11-2 and TRBJ2-7; D unclear. Trimming took 2 bases from V and 1 from J, leaving 6 bases between them. The CDR3 is made up of 13 amino acids. In germline, CDR1 is SGHAT, CDR2 FQNNGV. The CDR3 loop is CASSLIESYEQYF. CDR3 sequence (DNA): TGTGCCAGCAGCTTAATAGAGTCCTACGAGCAGTACTTC.

This clone turned up a few times. The rearrangement joins TRBV2 to TRBJ2-5, with D tentatively TRBD2 (5 bases). Trimming stripped 9 bases from V and 3 bases from J, with 14 bases between. Germline loops: CDR1 SNHLY, CDR2 FYNNEI. This CDR3 has 13 residues. Here the CDR3 DNA reads TGTGCCAGGGCAAGGGCGGAGGAAGAGACCCAGTACTTC. It yields the protein CARARAEEETQYF.

V gene TRBV28 combines with J gene TRBJ1-2; 9 nucleotides agree with TRBD1. CDR1 is MDHEN and CDR2 is SYDVKM in the germline V gene. J was trimmed by 7 bases and V by 4 bases; bases with no gene match: 4. The CDR3 length is 13 residues. The CDR3 loop reads CASSSDRGGGYTF. The CDR3 nucleotides read TGTGCCAGCAGTTCGGACAGGGGCGGTGGCTACACCTTC.

This clone was seen a few times. The chain combines TRBV28 with TRBJ2-7; no clear D. Germline loops: CDR1 MDHEN, CDR2 SYDVKM. V was clipped by 4 bases and J by 3 bases, with 13 bases between them. The CDR3 is made up of 14 amino acids. The CDR3 bases are TGTGCCAGCAGTTCCGACCCAAGATTCTACGAGCAGTACTTC. Translated: CASSSDPRFYEQYF.

A few counts support this clone. The junction departs from germline at one end; a sequencing error may be responsible. The chain uses TRBV7-7 and TRBJ2-3, with 7 bases identical to TRBD1. The CDR3 covers 14 residues. Germline-derived CDR1 and CDR2 are SSHAT and FNYEAQ (reference sequence). The DNA of the CDR3 is TGTGCTAGCAGCCCCGGGACAGCGTCAGATACGCAGTATTTT. This translates into CASSPGTASDTQYF.

The CDR3 nucleotides are TGTGCCAGCAGCTCGGGACAACTCCAAGAGACCCAGTACTTC. Its protein is CASSSGQLQETQYF. The chain links TRBV7-9 to TRBJ2-5, with D possibly TRBD1 on 6 matching bases. The V and J ends lost 4 bases and 1 base respectively, with 10 bases between them. Germline lookup yields CDR1 SEHNR and CDR2 FQNEAQ (reference sequence). This CDR3 spans 14 amino acids.

This clone was counted a few times. V gene TRBV27 combines with J gene TRBJ1-2, with D perhaps matching TRBD1 (5 bases). V was clipped by 7 bases and J by 0 bases, with 9 bases between them. This CDR3 has 13 residues. Germline V gene data show CDR1 as MNHEY and CDR2 as SMNVEV (reference sequence). CDR3 sequence reads: CASTRDPNYGYTF. Written as DNA, the CDR3 is TGTGCCAGCACCCGGGACCCTAACTATGGCTACACCTTC.

This clone was counted between two and nine times. The chain combines TRBV29-1 with TRBJ1-2; 7 nucleotides line up with TRBD1. The trim removed 6 bases at V and 1 base at J, leaving 11 bases unmatched. The V gene's germline CDR1 is SQVTM and CDR2 ANQGSEA. The CDR3 sequence is 15 residues long. The CDR3 coding sequence is TGCAGCGTGGAAACAAGGGGGCCACGTAACTATGGCTACACCTTC. Its protein is CSVETRGPRNYGYTF.